This TCR beta chain was identified in a study of long-term antiretroviral therapy in people with HIV (dated by TCRdb to between 2021 and 2022). Looking at the study overall: The earliest samples were collected roughly a decade before the 2015 WHO recommendation for immediate ART, at a time when ART was usually postponed until CD4 counts fell. Whether ART initiation and durable HIV suppression were associated with changes in peripheral blood TRB repertoire composition and diversity was tested in a retrospective serial study. A total of roughly 200 cryopreserved PBMC samples were contributed to the cohort by 30 adults with confirmed HIV infection, with samples collected serially over a mean of about 6 years (range 1-12). Of the roughly 32 participants with HIV, approximately 11 were female. Test extractions of a monoclonal T-cell line alongside 33 polyclonal samples showed no cross-contamination during QIAcube processing. Results the study describes overall, beyond this receptor: HIV repertoires had narrower CDR3 length ranges than controls, and the network structure suggested an antigen-experienced repertoire that shifted only slightly toward naive after ART. Samples dated from 2004 to 2017, and the ART regimens used may be less effective than current ones. Inferences about post-ART repertoire changes are limited because no data were available on ART adherence, viral resistance or therapy changes. Because cell numbers in pre-ART samples were limited, unsorted PBMC were profiled instead of sorted CD4+ and CD8+ T cells. Limited PBMC availability meant only the TCR beta chain was sequenced, without alpha chain pairing. At every time point, the repertoire was dominated by expanded TRB clones first identified before ART initiation, although this dominance fluctuated and, in many PLHIV, declined after ART. Starting ART was linked to a significant rise in TRB diversity, yet even with long-term ART the diversity remained significantly lower than in transplant donor controls.

The immunoSEQ hsTCRB v3.0 assay was used at survey level resolution for TRB variable region sequencing. The target sequencing depth for TRB was roughly 40,000-55,000 T-cell genomes per sample. An Illumina MiSeq with a v3 150-cycle kit was used to sequence the pooled TRB libraries. The authors' analysis ran thus. Repertoire analysis was run in R within a reproducible Nextflow workflow that covered QC, data transformation and analysis. LymphoSeq2, an R package for AIRR-Seq data exploration, was used to implement custom analyses. A few samples yielding fewer than 5000 total TRB sequences were excluded, leaving over 150 analyzed HIV repertoires. Of the approximately 190 retained HIV repertoires, almost 60 were collected before and about 130 after ART initiation. Repertoires were downsampled to 5000 TRB nucleotide sequences, and summary statistics were averaged over 100 downsampling iterations. TRB sequences were retained for analysis only if CDR3 regions of at least seven amino acids were present. Two measures captured diversity: a Shannon entropy-derived clonality score and the Gini coefficient. In the repertoire networks, any two of the top 5000 CDR3 amino acid sequences were linked whenever the two sequences differed by an edit distance of one. GLIPH2 predicted antigen specificity groups and MHC restriction for TRB CDR3 amino acid sequences. To flag known CMV, EBV, HIV or tissue antigen associations, CDR3 amino acid sequences were matched against VDJdb and McPAS-TCR. Pre-ART, post-ART and control groups were compared with Wilcoxon signed-rank tests and Holm-Bonferroni correction. TCRdb retrieved this table from immuneACCESS and kept in-frame rearrangements only. Not all clones are present; in checked studies, unresolved V genes account for under half, and no reason is known for the remainder. The V and J calls and clone size were taken over from that table, and D and trimming were inferred from the DNA. This sample has over 25,000 clones in its table, and nearly 90% of those were observed once. 13% of the sample is taken by the ten largest.

Of note for this clone: What this receptor recognizes is not known. Nothing much larger sits one base from this clone, and base qualities are not available.

Inclusion was restricted to participants for whom at least one PBMC sample before ART initiation and at least two post-ART samples were available. Treatment was received in the United States of America by all participants with HIV. Before DNA extraction, cryopreserved samples containing about 0.9-10 million PBMC were thawed and washed. At the time of the earliest PBMC sample, participants with HIV were aged between roughly 20 and 54 years. PBMC samples were contributed by each participant from 1-4 timepoints before ART initiation and 2-8 timepoints after ART initiation, with a median of 7 samples. For every participant, serial HIV viral load, CD4+ T-cell count, ART history and demographic data were obtained. Genomic DNA was extracted from unsorted PBMC with a Qiagen kit on a QIAcube, with processing performed in batches of 12 samples. Sequencing used unsorted PBMCs, obtained 1.1 years after starting antiretroviral therapy. This sequence was found in a man aged 18 to 29 with HIV.

CDR3 protein: CASRNLSDMSSYEQYF. The DNA sequence is as follows: TGTGCCAGCAGGAACCTTAGCGATATGAGCTCCTACGAGCAGTACTTC. The V gene is TRBV6-4 and the J gene is TRBJ2-7; tentative D gene TRBD2, with 5 bases matching. V drops 6 bases and J drops 0 bases, leaving 18 bases in between. The CDR3 holds 16 amino acids from the cysteine to the phenylalanine. Of the read, only the CDR3 DNA is kept; its 48 bases are in frame from base 1. From a lookup of the germline V gene, CDR1 and CDR2 are MRHNA and SNTAGT.